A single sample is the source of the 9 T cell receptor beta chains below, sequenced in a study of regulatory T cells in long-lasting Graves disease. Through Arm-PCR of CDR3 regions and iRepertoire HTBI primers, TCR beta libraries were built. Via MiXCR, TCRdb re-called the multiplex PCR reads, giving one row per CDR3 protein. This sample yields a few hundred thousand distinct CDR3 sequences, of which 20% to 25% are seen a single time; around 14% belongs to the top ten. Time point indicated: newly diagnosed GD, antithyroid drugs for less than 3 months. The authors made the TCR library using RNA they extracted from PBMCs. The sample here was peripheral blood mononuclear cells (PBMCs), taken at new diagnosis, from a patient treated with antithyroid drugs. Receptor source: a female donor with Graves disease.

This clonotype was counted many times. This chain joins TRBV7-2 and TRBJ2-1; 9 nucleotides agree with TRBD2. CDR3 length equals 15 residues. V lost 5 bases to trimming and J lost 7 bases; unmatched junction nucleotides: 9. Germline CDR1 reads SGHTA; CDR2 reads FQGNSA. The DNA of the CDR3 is TGTGCCAGCAGCCCGACTAGCGGCCCCGGAAATGAGCAGTTCTTC. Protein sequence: CASSPTSGPGNEQFF.

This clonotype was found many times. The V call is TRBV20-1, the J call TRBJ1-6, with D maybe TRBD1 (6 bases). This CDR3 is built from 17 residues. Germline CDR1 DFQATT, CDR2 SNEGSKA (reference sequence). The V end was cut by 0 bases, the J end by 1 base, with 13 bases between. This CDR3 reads CSARDSGGQSYNSPLHF. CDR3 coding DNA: TGCAGTGCTAGAGATAGCGGGGGGCAATCCTATAATTCACCCCTCCACTTT.

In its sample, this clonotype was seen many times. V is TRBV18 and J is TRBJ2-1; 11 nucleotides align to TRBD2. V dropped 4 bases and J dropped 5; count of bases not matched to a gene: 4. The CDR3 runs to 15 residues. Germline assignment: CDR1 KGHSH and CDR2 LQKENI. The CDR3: CASSRPTSGNNEQFF. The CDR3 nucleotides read TGTGCCAGCTCACGCCCGACTAGCGGGAACAATGAGCAGTTCTTC.

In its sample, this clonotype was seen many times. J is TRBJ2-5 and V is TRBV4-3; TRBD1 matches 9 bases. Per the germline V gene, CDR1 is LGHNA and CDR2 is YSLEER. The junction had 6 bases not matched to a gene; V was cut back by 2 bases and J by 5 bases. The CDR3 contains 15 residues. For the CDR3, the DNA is TGCGCCAGCAGCCAACCGGGACAGGGATCCGAGACCCAGTACTTC. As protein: CASSQPGQGSETQYF.

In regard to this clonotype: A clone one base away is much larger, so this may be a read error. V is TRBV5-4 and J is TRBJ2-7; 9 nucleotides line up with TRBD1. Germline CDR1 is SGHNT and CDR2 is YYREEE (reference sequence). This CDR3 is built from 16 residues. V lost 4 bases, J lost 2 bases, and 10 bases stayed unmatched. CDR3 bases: TGTGCCAGCAGCGGGGCAACAGGGGGCAGCCCCTACGAGCAGTACTTC. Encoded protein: CASSGATGGSPYEQYF.

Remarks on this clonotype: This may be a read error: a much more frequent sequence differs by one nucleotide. The CDR3 sequence is CSAGQGRGEAQYF. DNA of the CDR3: TGCAGTGCGGGACAGGGGCGAGGAGAGGCCCAGTACTTC. The rearrangement links TRBV29-1 to TRBJ2-7; 10 positions match TRBD1. Germline CDR1 and CDR2: SQVTM and ANQGSEA. The CDR3 is 13 amino acids.

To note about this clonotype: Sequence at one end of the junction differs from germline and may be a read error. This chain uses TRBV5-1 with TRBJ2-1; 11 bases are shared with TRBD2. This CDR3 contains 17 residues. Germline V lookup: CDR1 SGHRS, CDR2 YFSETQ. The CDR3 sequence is CASSIQKTSGTYNEQFF. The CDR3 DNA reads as TGTGCCAGCAGCATTCAAAAGACTAGCGGGACCTACAATGAGCAGTTCTTC.

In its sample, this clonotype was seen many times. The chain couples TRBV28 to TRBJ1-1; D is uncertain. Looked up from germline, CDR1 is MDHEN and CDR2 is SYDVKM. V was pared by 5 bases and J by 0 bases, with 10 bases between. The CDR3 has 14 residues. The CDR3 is CASSKMGMNTEAFF. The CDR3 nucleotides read TGTGCCAGCAGTAAAATGGGTATGAACACTGAAGCTTTCTTT.

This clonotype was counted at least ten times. Written as DNA, the CDR3 is TGTGCCAGCAGCTTAGAATGGCTAGCTGAAGCTTTCTTT. Its protein product is CASSLEWLAEAFF. The chain links TRBV11-2 to TRBJ1-1; D unclear. The germline V and J ends were trimmed by 0 bases and 6 bases, with 8 bases remaining between them. CDR1 and CDR2 (germline): SGHAT, FQNNGV. CDR3 length: 13 residues.